Below are 21 T cell receptor beta chains sequenced from a single sample in a study of blood T cell repertoires in COVID-19. Data came from immunoSEQ multiplex PCR; TCRdb stores just in-frame clones and leaves some out. The table lists roughly 36,000 clones, 90% of them singletons. Sequenced material: peripheral blood. All receptors derive from a man aged 60-69 years with active or convalescent COVID-19.

The chain is built from TRBV27 and TRBJ1-4, with 9 positions matching TRBD1. Losses at the gene ends were 6 bases for V and 10 bases for J; bases not matched to a gene: 12. Germline CDR1 and CDR2: MNHEY and SMNVEV (reference sequence). The CDR3 contains 15 residues. CDR3: CASSPTGTGSVKLFF. The CDR3, as DNA: TGTGCCAGCAGCCCCACCGGGACAGGGAGCGTAAAACTGTTTTTT. Based on the CDR3 plus reference TRBV27 and TRBJ1-4, the full variable domain is EAQVTQNPRYLITVTGKKLTVTCSQNMNHEYMSWYRQDPGLGLRQIYYSMNVEVTDKGDVPEGYKVSRKEKRNFPLILESPSPNQTSLYFCASSPTGTGSVKLFFGSGTQLSVL.

The J gene is TRBJ1-6, the V gene TRBV6-5; D is unresolved. CDR3 length: 13 amino acids. Trimming removed 5 bases from V and 3 bases from J, with 5 bases in between. Germline V gives CDR1 MNHEY, CDR2 SVGAGI. The CDR3 is CASSSLYNSPLHF. DNA for the CDR3: TGTGCCAGCAGTAGCCTCTATAATTCACCCCTCCACTTT.

This clone was recorded once. V usage is TRBV10-3 and J usage is TRBJ2-3, with a tentative D call TRBD1 (5 bases). The CDR3 is 17 amino acids. In germline, CDR1 is ENHRY, CDR2 SYGVKD. V was shortened by 4 bases and J by 2 bases, with 19 bases between the two germline ends. CDR3 region: CAISGVGHLVNTDTQYF. Written as DNA, the CDR3 is TGTGCCATCAGTGGGGTAGGACACCTAGTAAACACAGATACGCAGTATTTT.

The J gene is TRBJ1-3, the V gene TRBV5-4; D remains unclear. With 5 bases removed from V and 8 bases from J, the gap between germline ends came to 14 bases. The CDR3 consists of 13 residues. The V gene's germline CDR1 is SGHNT and CDR2 YYREEE (reference sequence). The CDR3 sequence is CASSSRVADTIYF. CDR3 DNA: TGTGCCAGCAGTTCGAGGGTGGCGGACACCATATATTTT.

This clone came up once. This chain uses TRBV2 with TRBJ1-4; 7 positions match TRBD1. Germline CDR1 SNHLY, CDR2 FYNNEI. The V segment lost 5 bases and the J segment 4 bases; nucleotides outside the gene matches: 4. This CDR3 is 14 amino acids long. The CDR3 loop is CASSTGQINEKLFF. Written as DNA, the CDR3 is TGTGCCAGCAGTACGGGACAGATTAATGAAAAACTGTTTTTT. Looking up the rest from reference TRBV2 and TRBJ1-4 gives the full variable domain: EPEVTQTPSHQVTQMGQEVILRCVPISNHLYFYWYRQILGQKVEFLVSFYNNEISEKSEIFDDQFSVERPDGSNFTLKIRSTKLEDSAMYFCASSTGQINEKLFFGSGTQLSVL.

This clone was recorded only once. This chain joins TRBV7-9 and TRBJ2-3, with 10 nucleotides matching TRBD2. The J segment lost 6 bases and the V segment lost 5 bases, leaving 8 bases of the junction unmatched. Germline CDR1 and CDR2: SEHNR and FQNEAQ (reference sequence). The CDR3 extends over 15 amino acids. CDR3 sequence: CASSTIAGGADTQYF. The CDR3 region has the DNA TGTGCCAGCAGCACGATAGCGGGGGGAGCCGATACGCAGTATTTT.

The CDR3 nucleotides are TGTGCCACCAGCAGAGCCGGGGATCGGCCCCAGCATTTT. Protein sequence: CATSRAGDRPQHF. V is TRBV15 and J is TRBJ1-5; no clear D. The germline V gene has CDR1 LNHNV and CDR2 YYDKDF (reference sequence). This CDR3 has 13 residues. V was trimmed by 1 base and J by 9 bases, leaving 10 bases between them.

Here the CDR3 reads CASSELGRNYGYTF. Here the CDR3 DNA reads TGTGCCAGCAGTGAACTGGGCCGCAACTATGGCTACACCTTC. The chain uses TRBV2 and TRBJ1-2; no definite D call. This CDR3 is built from 14 residues. Trimming cost V 2 bases and J 2 bases, with 9 bases left between them. Germline V gene data show CDR1 as SNHLY and CDR2 as FYNNEI.

The V call is TRBV7-9, the J call TRBJ1-2; the D gene is possibly TRBD1 (6 bases). Trimming pared 2 bases from V and 4 bases from J, leaving 11 bases between. The CDR3 runs 14 residues. Germline loops: CDR1 SEHNR, CDR2 FQNEAQ (reference sequence). CDR3 in DNA: TGTGCCAGCAGCTTATCAGGGGAGACCTATGGCTACACCTTC. Amino acids: CASSLSGETYGYTF.

This chain uses TRBV7-8 with TRBJ1-1, with no clear D. Germline lookup yields CDR1 SGHVS and CDR2 FQNEAQ. The length of the CDR3 is 15 residues. Trimming pared 5 bases from V and 4 bases from J, leaving 17 bases between. Here the CDR3 DNA reads TGTGCCAGCAGCGCCCGGACCGGGGTGGGCACTGAAGCTTTCTTT. It encodes CASSARTGVGTEAFF.

The gene calls are TRBV18 and TRBJ2-2; D gene unclear. Trimming removed 4 bases at V and 1 base at J, with 7 bases between. CDR1 is KGHSH and CDR2 is LQKENI in the germline V gene. The CDR3 covers 14 residues. Here the CDR3 DNA reads TGTGCCAGCTCACAACAGATGAACACCGGGGAGCTGTTTTTT. The encoded protein is CASSQQMNTGELFF.

This chain links TRBV7-2 with TRBJ2-7, with TRBD2 as a possible D gene (5 bases). V lost 4 bases to trimming and J lost 1 base, with 11 bases between them. Germline CDR1 reads SGHTA; CDR2 reads FQGNSA. The CDR3 is made up of 14 amino acids. The CDR3 region is CASSSRGPSYEQYF. In DNA, the CDR3 is TGTGCCAGCAGCTCCCGGGGTCCTTCCTACGAGCAGTACTTC.

V usage is TRBV12-3 or TRBV12-4 and J usage is TRBJ1-2; D is undetermined. V was pared by 3 bases and J by 7 bases, with 9 bases between. This CDR3 is built from 12 residues. The CDR3 nucleotides read TGTGCCAGCAGTTTTGGGCTAGCTGGCTACACCTTC. It specifies CASSFGLAGYTF.

V and J are TRBV4-2 and TRBJ2-2, with TRBD2 matching 10 bases. V shed 1 base, J shed 2 bases, and the junction held 1 base outside the gene matches. Germline V CDR1 and CDR2: LGHNA, YNFKEQ. This CDR3 is built from 16 residues. The CDR3 region is CASSQGTSGNTGELFF. The CDR3 bases are TGTGCCAGCAGCCAAGGGACTAGCGGTAACACCGGGGAGCTGTTTTTT.

V gene TRBV11-3 combines with J gene TRBJ2-3; D may be TRBD1 (5 bases). The germline V and J ends were trimmed by 1 base and 6 bases, with 8 bases remaining between them. There are 13 residues in the CDR3. The germline V gene encodes CDR1 SGHNT and CDR2 YENEEA. CDR3 residues: CASSLGSGDTQYF. The CDR3 nucleotides are TGTGCCAGCAGCTTAGGGTCAGGGGATACGCAGTATTTT. Drawing the rest from reference TRBV11-3 and TRBJ2-3, the complete variable domain is EAGVVQSPRYKIIEKKQPVAFWCNPISGHNTLYWYLQNLGQGPELLIRYENEEAVDDSQLPKDRFSAERLKGVDSTLKIQPAELGDSAVYLCASSLGSGDTQYFGPGTRLTVL.

The CDR3, as DNA: TGTGCCAGTAGGCCCCATGGACAGGGAAGCTATGGCTACACCTTC. Its translation: CASRPHGQGSYGYTF. The V and J genes are TRBV19 and TRBJ1-2; TRBD1 agrees at 8 bases. CDR3 length equals 15 residues. The ends lost 6 bases at V and 4 bases at J; junction bases unmatched: 10. The germline gives CDR1 LNHDA, CDR2 SQIVND (reference sequence).

This rearrangement joins TRBV18 to TRBJ2-4; D is unclear. The V end was cut by 0 bases, the J end by 3 bases, with 6 bases between. Germline CDR1 reads KGHSH; CDR2 reads LQKENI. This CDR3 contains 14 residues. CDR3 in amino acids: CASSPPTVKNIQYF. CDR3 coding DNA: TGTGCCAGCTCACCACCGACTGTCAAAAACATTCAGTACTTC. Based on the CDR3 plus reference TRBV18 and TRBJ2-4, the full variable domain is NAGVMQNPRHLVRRRGQEARLRCSPMKGHSHVYWYRQLPEEGLKFMVYLQKENIIDESGMPKERFSAEFPKEGPSILRIQQVVRGDSAAYFCASSPPTVKNIQYFGAGTRLSVL.

Concerning this clone: This CDR3 is also generated by other DNA sequences in the sample. V gene TRBV28 combines with J gene TRBJ1-1; 7 nucleotides agree with TRBD1. Germline loops: CDR1 MDHEN, CDR2 SYDVKM. The CDR3 spans 15 residues. The V segment lost 5 bases and the J segment 5 bases; nucleotides outside the gene matches: 11. In nucleotides, the CDR3 is TGTGCCAGCAGTCCTCGAGGAGGGGGCAATACTGAAGCTTTCTTT. Amino acid sequence: CASSPRGGGNTEAFF.

The J gene is TRBJ1-5, the V gene TRBV28, with a possible D match to TRBD1 (5 bases). This CDR3 is 16 amino acids long. V lost 6 bases, J lost 2 bases, and 17 bases lay in between. Germline CDR1 reads MDHEN; CDR2 reads SYDVKM. The CDR3 coding sequence is TGTGCCAGCAGGACAACGCAGGGTTTCGGCAATCAGCCCCAGCATTTT. It translates to CASRTTQGFGNQPQHF.

CDR3 nucleotides: TGTGCCACCAGCAGAGATAAGGACAGGGGCCATGGGAATGAGCAGTTCTTC. This encodes CATSRDKDRGHGNEQFF. The chain has TRBV15 and TRBJ2-1, with 9 bases lining up with TRBD1. The CDR3 loop spans 17 amino acids. V lost 0 bases to trimming and J lost 7 bases; unmatched junction nucleotides: 10. Germline loops: CDR1 LNHNV, CDR2 YYDKDF (reference sequence).

The chain has TRBV18 and TRBJ2-7, with 8 bases lining up with TRBD1. Germline CDR1 reads KGHSH; CDR2 reads LQKENI. This CDR3 is built from 13 residues. The ends lost 4 bases at V and 1 base at J; junction bases unmatched: 0. The CDR3, as DNA: TGTGCCAGCTCACGGGACAGGTCCTACGAGCAGTACTTC. Translating gives CASSRDRSYEQYF.